This TCR beta chain was observed in a study of T cells in Graves' hyperthyroidism and ophthalmopathy. Findings and limits, study-wide: The model's output predicted ophthalmopathy at a median of 6.5 months prior to onset. Stable hyperthyroidism and ophthalmopathy were separated using 13 V-J signatures.

Comments on this clonotype: What it binds is unknown.

The study based diagnoses on clinical symptoms, serum thyroxine and TRAb, thyroid ultrasound and orbital computed tomography. Germline V lookup: CDR1 LGHNT, CDR2 FRNRAP. V lost 5 bases and J 4 bases, leaving 13 bases between the germline ends. This CDR3 contains 14 residues. The TCR beta CDR3 regions underwent amplification using RNA transcripts as the source. Primed by the HTBI set, a first-round RT-PCR was run on the TCR CDR3. TCRdb recomputed calls from the multiplex PCR reads with MiXCR, one row per CDR3 protein. The sample gives hundreds of thousands of distinct CDR3 sequences, over 20% of which show up once; around 64% is in the top ten.

V is TRBV12-5 and J is TRBJ2-3; tentative D call: TRBD1 (6 bases). The sample was blood. This TCR was recovered from a young man with Graves' ophthalmopathy. The CDR3 DNA sequence: TGTGCTAGTGGTAACAGGGTTTGGGCAGATACGCAGTATTTT. Encoded protein: CASGNRVWADTQYF. The variable domain in full, with the rest retrieved from reference TRBV12-5 and TRBJ2-3, is DARVTQTPRHKVTEMGQEVTMRCQPILGHNTVFWYRQTMMQGLELLAYFRNRAPLDDSGMPKDRFSAEMPDATLATLKIQPSEPRDSAVYFCASGNRVWADTQYFGPGTRLTVL.